This T cell receptor (beta chain) was identified during a study of post-analysis software for immune sequencing data. General study results and limits: Normalized Chao1 diversity in multiple sclerosis patients fell significantly below that of controls. Comparison of patients with controls showed about 5 TRBV segments more frequent in patients, TRBV5-6, TRBV5-1 and TRBV20-1 among them. F measure grouped same-batch samples tightly together.

Unique-molecular-identifier-tagged TCR beta cDNA libraries were used. Using its own MiXCR run on the PCR reads, TCRdb lists one record per CDR3 protein. Of 350,000 to 500,000 distinct CDR3 sequences listed, 39% are singletons. Turning to this clonotype: Antigen specificity is unknown.

Germline V gives CDR1 MGHDK, CDR2 SYGVNS. The CDR3 has 13 amino acids. Between the trimmed V and J ends, which lost 4 bases and 4 bases, there was a span of 7 bases. Sequencing was performed on blood. This TCR came from a girl aged 2 to 9 with multiple sclerosis. The rearrangement links TRBV25-1 to TRBJ2-2; D gene ambiguous. The CDR3 coding sequence is TGTGCCAGCAGTGTAGGGATCACCGGGGAGCTGTTTTTT. It specifies CASSVGITGELFF. Combining the CDR3 with reference TRBV25-1 and TRBJ2-2 gives the whole variable domain EADIYQTPRYLVIGTGKKITLECSQTMGHDKMYWYQQDPGMELHLIHYSYGVNSTEKGDLSSESTVSRIRTEHFPLTLESARPSHTSQYLCASSVGITGELFFGEGSRLTVL.